This TCR beta chain comes out of a study of T cells in Graves' hyperthyroidism and ophthalmopathy. Amplified TCR beta CDR3 regions came from RNA transcripts. The TCR CDR3 was amplified in a first-round RT-PCR using the HTBI primer set. In TCRdb, the multiplex PCR reads were re-called with MiXCR into one record per CDR3 protein. The profile shows roughly 380,000 distinct CDR3 sequences, around 13% of them singletons. This CDR3 contains 13 residues. V lost 1 base and J lost 6, with 7 bases in between. In patients aged 18 to 65, hyperthyroidism was newly diagnosed, with duration under 2 months. The sample consisted of blood. This chain joins TRBV12-3 or TRBV12-4 and TRBJ1-5, with D unresolved. This clonotype was sampled from a woman in her fifties or sixties with Graves' hyperthyroidism. CDR3 residues: CASSLGRVQPQHF. The CDR3 DNA follows: TGTGCCAGCAGTTTAGGGAGAGTTCAGCCCCAGCATTTT.